The 17 T cell receptor beta chains below were found in one sample sequenced in a study of human T cells and chemical hapten exposure. Time point of the sample: patch test 2, 6 weeks after DPC sensitization. As for treatment: therapeutic diphenylcyclopropenone sensitization with weekly scalp DPC. TCRdb recomputed calls from the RACE reads with MiXCR, one row per CDR3 protein. The repertoire holds about 140,000 distinct CDR3 sequences, 12% seen once, with about 1.4% in the top ten. Specimen: whole blood, collected in connection with sensitization to the hapten diphenylcyclopropenone (DPC). The receptors stem from a woman in her fifties or sixties with alopecia areata. Some clones in this sample may be carry-over from other donors' samples.

This clonotype turned up a few times. This rearrangement joins TRBV2 to TRBJ2-3, with TRBD2 matching over 13 bases. Germline loops: CDR1 SNHLY, CDR2 FYNNEI. The CDR3 spans 18 residues. V shed 5 bases, J shed 4 bases, and the junction held 12 bases outside the gene matches. The CDR3 is CASSPPGTSGKQADTQYF. For the CDR3, the DNA is TGTGCCAGCAGTCCCCCGGGGACTAGCGGGAAGCAAGCAGATACGCAGTATTTT.

The chain couples TRBV20-1 to TRBJ2-4; 11 bases fit TRBD2. CDR3 length: 18 residues. Germline V gene sequence: CDR1 DFQATT, CDR2 SNEGSKA (reference sequence). V gave up 0 bases and J gave up 0 bases; unmatched junction bases: 7. The CDR3 is CSAREWLAGGKAKNIQYF. The CDR3 nucleotides read TGCAGTGCTAGAGAGTGGCTAGCGGGAGGAAAAGCCAAAAACATTCAGTACTTC.

This clonotype was picked up a small number of times. The chain links TRBV9 to TRBJ2-1; D might be TRBD2 (7 bases). CDR1 and CDR2 (germline): SGDLS, YYNGEE. The CDR3 contains 15 residues. The V gene lost 2 bases and the J gene lost 3 bases, with 12 bases spanning the gap. The CDR3 sequence: CASSVAGAFYNEQFF. The CDR3 DNA reads TGTGCCAGCAGCGTGGCGGGGGCTTTCTACAATGAGCAGTTCTTC.

This clonotype was found a few times. This rearrangement joins TRBV20-1 to TRBJ2-7; D is perhaps TRBD1 (7 bases). Germline V gene sequence: CDR1 DFQATT, CDR2 SNEGSKA (reference sequence). V lost 6 bases, J lost 2 bases, and 14 bases lay in between. This CDR3 is built from 13 residues. This CDR3 is CSAPARGAYEQYF. The CDR3 DNA reads as TGCAGTGCCCCGGCCAGGGGGGCCTACGAGCAGTACTTC.

This clonotype was counted at least ten times. The V call is TRBV9, the J call TRBJ2-3; D is uncertain. This CDR3 region has 13 residues. V shed 4 bases and J shed 7 bases, with 13 bases lying between them. From germline, CDR1 is SGDLS and CDR2 YYNGEE. CDR3 in amino acids: CASSPHTGYTQYF. In DNA, the CDR3 is TGTGCCAGCAGCCCCCACACCGGGTATACGCAGTATTTT.

There are a few counts of this clonotype. This chain joins TRBV7-8 and TRBJ1-3; D is uncertain. The germline V gene has CDR1 SGHVS and CDR2 FQNEAQ. Trimming took off 0 bases at V and 7 bases at J, with 13 bases between the two ends. CDR3 length equals 15 residues. Written as DNA, the CDR3 is TGTGCCAGCAGCTTAGCTGGCGCCCCGGGGAACACCATATATTTT. Protein: CASSLAGAPGNTIYF.

In its sample, this clonotype was seen a few times. The chain uses TRBV6-6 and TRBJ2-7, with 7 bases fitting TRBD2. CDR1 and CDR2 from the germline V gene are MNHNY and SVGAGI (reference sequence). The CDR3 has 16 residues. Trimming at V came to 9 bases and at J to 1 base, leaving 15 bases not matched to a gene. The CDR3 protein is CASSPLGREFSYEQYF. DNA of the CDR3: TGTGCCAGTTCCCCCTTGGGGCGGGAGTTTTCCTACGAGCAGTACTTC.

The chain has TRBV6-5 and TRBJ2-1, with TRBD2 identical over 7 bases. The CDR3 covers 16 residues. V dropped 0 bases and J dropped 7; count of bases not matched to a gene: 9. From germline, CDR1 is MNHEY and CDR2 SVGAGI. The CDR3 bases are TGTGCCAGCAGTTACTCGACAACGGGAGGAAGGAATGAGCAGTTCTTC. This codes for CASSYSTTGGRNEQFF.

This clonotype was recorded a few times. This chain links TRBV9 with TRBJ2-3, with D perhaps given as TRBD1 or TRBD2 (5 bases each). Trimming left V 2 bases short and J 2 bases short, with 9 bases between. Per the germline V gene, CDR1 is SGDLS and CDR2 is YYNGEE. The CDR3 runs to 14 residues. In DNA, the CDR3 is TGTGCCAGCAGCGTCGGGACCCACACAGATACGCAGTATTTT. Translated, it gives CASSVGTHTDTQYF. Full variable domain (outside the CDR3, taken from reference TRBV9 and TRBJ2-3): DSGVTQTPKHLITATGQRVTLRCSPRSGDLSVYWYQQSLDQGLQFLIQYYNGEERAKGNILERFSAQQFPDLHSELNLSSLELGDSALYFCASSVGTHTDTQYFGPGTRLTVL.

Many counts were recorded for this clonotype. The CDR3 spells CASSALGTGGDSPLHF. The CDR3 bases are TGTGCCAGCAGTGCCCTAGGGACAGGGGGCGATTCACCCCTCCACTTT. The chain recombines TRBV6-6 with TRBJ1-6; 12 bases match TRBD1. This CDR3 region has 16 residues. V dropped 5 bases and J dropped 8; count of bases not matched to a gene: 7. CDR1 and CDR2 from the germline V gene are MNHNY and SVGAGI (reference sequence).

In its sample, this clonotype was seen a few times. The J gene is TRBJ1-1, the V gene TRBV14, with 9 nucleotides matching TRBD1. The CDR3 totals 17 residues. Germline values: CDR1 SGHDN, CDR2 FVKESK. The trim removed 1 base at V and 1 base at J, leaving 7 bases unmatched. The CDR3 region has the DNA TGTGCCAGCAGCCAAGGGACAGGGGAGAGAAGGAACACTGAAGCTTTCTTT. It translates to CASSQGTGERRNTEAFF.

The J gene is TRBJ2-7, the V gene TRBV7-9; TRBD2 matches at 8 bases. This CDR3 region has 14 residues. V shed 5 bases, J shed 5 bases, and the junction held 8 bases outside the gene matches. Germline lookup yields CDR1 SEHNR and CDR2 FQNEAQ (reference sequence). The CDR3: CASSLHGGVNEQYF. The CDR3 DNA sequence: TGTGCCAGCAGCCTCCACGGGGGGGTTAACGAGCAGTACTTC.

This clonotype was observed a handful of times. The CDR3: CASSLGHQNYGYTF. The CDR3 DNA reads as TGTGCCAGCAGCTTAGGCCACCAAAACTATGGCTACACCTTC. V gene TRBV11-2 combines with J gene TRBJ1-2, with D hard to call. Trimming removed 1 base from V and 2 bases from J, with 8 bases in between. Germline values: CDR1 SGHAT, CDR2 FQNNGV. There are 14 residues in the CDR3. The full variable domain, in which reference TRBV11-2 and TRBJ1-2 provide the parts outside the CDR3, is EAGVAQSPRYKIIEKRQSVAFWCNPISGHATLYWYQQILGQGPKLLIQFQNNGVVDDSQLPKDRFSAERLKGVDSTLKIQPAKLEDSAVYLCASSLGHQNYGYTFGSGTRLTVV.

This clonotype was found a few times. Here the CDR3 reads CASSPKANTEAFF. CDR3 bases: TGTGCCAGCTCACCCAAGGCGAACACTGAAGCTTTCTTT. The chain carries TRBV18 and TRBJ1-1; the D is unclear. Germline assignment: CDR1 KGHSH and CDR2 LQKENI. CDR3 length: 13 residues. V lost 3 bases, J lost 1 base, and 6 bases lay in between.

This clonotype was counted only a few times. The rearrangement links TRBV3-1 to TRBJ1-3; no reliable D call. The V end lost 4 bases, the J end lost 0 bases, and 13 bases lay between the germline ends. Per germline, CDR1 LGHDT and CDR2 YNNKEL (reference sequence). This CDR3 contains 16 residues. CDR3 in DNA: TGTGCCAGCAGCCTGTGGGCCCAGGCCTCTGGAAACACCATATATTTT. Translated, it gives CASSLWAQASGNTIYF.

V and J are TRBV9 and TRBJ2-2; a weak D match, TRBD1 (6 bases). V was shortened by 0 bases and J by 0 bases, with 12 bases between the two germline ends. The CDR3 totals 17 residues. Germline V gives CDR1 SGDLS, CDR2 YYNGEE. The CDR3 spells CASSVDLGQPNTGELFF. CDR3 DNA: TGTGCCAGCAGCGTAGACCTAGGACAGCCGAACACCGGGGAGCTGTTTTTT.

This clonotype has only one observation. The chain carries TRBV20-1 and TRBJ1-2; 9 nucleotides align to TRBD1. The germline V gene encodes CDR1 DFQATT and CDR2 SNEGSKA (reference sequence). V gave up 4 bases and J gave up 10 bases; unmatched junction bases: 7. The CDR3 covers 12 residues. The CDR3 loop reads CSAIPGQGAYTF. The CDR3 region has the DNA TGCAGTGCTATACCGGGACAGGGAGCCTACACCTTC.